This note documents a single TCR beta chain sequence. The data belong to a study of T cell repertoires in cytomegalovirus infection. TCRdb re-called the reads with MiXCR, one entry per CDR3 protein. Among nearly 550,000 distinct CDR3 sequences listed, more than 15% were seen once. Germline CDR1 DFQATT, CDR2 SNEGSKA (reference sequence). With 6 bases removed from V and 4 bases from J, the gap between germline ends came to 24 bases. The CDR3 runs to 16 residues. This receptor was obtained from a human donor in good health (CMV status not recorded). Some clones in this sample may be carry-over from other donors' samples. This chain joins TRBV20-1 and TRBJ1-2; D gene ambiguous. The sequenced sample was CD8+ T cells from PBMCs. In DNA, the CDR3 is TGCAGTGCCCTAAATGAACAAGCGGGGTTCAGCTATGGCTACACCTTC. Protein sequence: CSALNEQAGFSYGYTF.